Shown below are 2 T cell receptor beta chains from a single sample sequenced in a study of breast tumors, draining lymph nodes, adjacent tissues. TCRdb reprocessed the multiplex PCR reads with MiXCR, giving one entry per CDR3 protein. The profile shows over 130,000 distinct CDR3 sequences, approximately 29% of them singletons. Axillary draining lymph nodes of breast cancer patients supplied the node samples. The sequenced sample consisted of axillary lymph node tissue. The receptors were gathered from a female donor with breast cancer. Some clones in this sample may be carry-over from other donors' samples.

There are many counts of this clonotype. The chain carries TRBV2 and TRBJ1-5; TRBD1 agrees at 7 bases. The V segment lost 6 bases and the J segment 2 bases; nucleotides outside the gene matches: 1. Germline loops: CDR1 SNHLY, CDR2 FYNNEI. This CDR3 comprises 13 residues. CDR3 DNA: TGTGCCAGCAGGGGGACAGGCAATCAGCCCCAGCATTTT. Its translation: CASRGTGNQPQHF.

In this sample, this clonotype turned up many times. The chain recombines TRBV6-6 with TRBJ2-7; tentatively, D is TRBD1 (5 bases). Germline loops: CDR1 MNHNY, CDR2 SVGAGI (reference sequence). The CDR3 length is 13 residues. The germline V and J ends were trimmed by 5 bases and 3 bases, with 11 bases remaining between them. The CDR3, as DNA: TGTGCCAGCAGTACAGGACGGTACTACGAGCAGTACGTC. The encoded protein is CASSTGRYYEQYV.